This T cell receptor beta chain was identified in a study of blood T cell repertoires in COVID-19. Study-wide context: The analysed material was cDNA or gDNA that came from T cells, B-cell-depleted T cells, or PBMCs.

The CDR3 length is 17 residues. The V end lost 5 bases, the J end lost 2 bases, and 20 bases lay between the germline ends. The germline V gene has CDR1 MNHEY and CDR2 SMNVEV (reference sequence). Libraries were prepared by immunoSEQ multiplex PCR; TCRdb keeps only in-frame clonotypes and omits some of them. The data show 150,000 to 200,000 clones, with roughly 84% seen just once and about 3.2% held by the top ten. The sequencing sample was made of PBMCs or T cells enriched from blood (not recorded which). The origin of this receptor is a woman aged 25 to 45 who had been exposed to COVID-19. This chain uses TRBV27 with TRBJ2-3; D might be TRBD1 (6 bases). The CDR3 sequence is CASSLRPTGFNTDTQYF. The CDR3 DNA is TGTGCCAGCAGTCTAAGGCCGACAGGCTTTAACACAGATACGCAGTATTTT.